This is a list of T cell receptor beta chains from one sample in a study of blood T cell repertoires in COVID-19. Some clones are missing from TCRdb's copy, which holds only in-frame ones; the method was immunoSEQ multiplex PCR. Found here are about 280,000 clones, approximately 86% of them singletons; the top ten hold more than 7.5%. The source material was peripheral blood. The receptors shown here come from a man aged 18-30 years with active or convalescent COVID-19. CDR3s leave out the opening cysteine and the closing phenylalanine or tryptophan. Each record gives: J gene, V gene, CDR3 protein.

TRBJ1-4 TRBV12-3/TRBV12-4 ASSPGAREKLF
TRBJ2-3 TRBV13 ASSSRDSRDTDTQY
TRBJ1-2 TRBV6-5 ASSLGQGAFFGYT
TRBJ2-7 TRBV7-8 ASGEGATYEQY
TRBJ2-2 TRBV3-1/TRBV3-2 ASSLGTSLTGELF
TRBJ1-1 TRBV7-6 ASSLELRSNTEAF
TRBJ1-5 TRBV4-1 ASSQDTRAFRQPQH
TRBJ2-7 TRBV7-9 ASNVPGQGNEQY
TRBJ1-1 TRBV9 ASSERGQGNTEAF
TRBJ1-1 TRBV11-2 ASSSNQGKPEAF
TRBJ2-1 TRBV29-1 SAVSGGYNYNEQF
TRBJ1-1 TRBV2 ASWGTGDTGTEAF
TRBJ2-5 TRBV5-6 ASSSPGTEPQETQY
TRBJ2-1 TRBV10-1 ASSEPGNEQF
TRBJ1-5 TRBV16 ASSSTIRNQPQH
TRBJ1-1 TRBV19 ASSRGYDRAITEAF
TRBJ2-1 TRBV18 ASSLSRGTSSYNEQF
TRBJ2-3 TRBV6-4 ASSLHGGARGDTQY
TRBJ1-1 TRBV7-9 ASSFISDMNTEAF
TRBJ1-2 TRBV5-4 ASSALLRANYGYT
TRBJ2-2 TRBV12-3/TRBV12-4 ASSQGTGELF
TRBJ1-1 TRBV5-4 ASSPRNGEQGEAF
TRBJ1-1 TRBV2 ASRAQVGMNTEAF
TRBJ1-2 TRBV6-5 ASSYFGDFYGYT
TRBJ2-7 TRBV7-9 ASSSRTAYEQY
TRBJ1-6 TRBV6-1 ASSEEAGARSPLH
TRBJ2-5 TRBV6-5 ASSFDRAQETQY
TRBJ1-1 TRBV5-1 ASSSSWGGGTEAF
TRBJ2-7 TRBV28 ASRSITGDYEQY
TRBJ2-4 TRBV23-1 ASSQSCVVGLVAKNIQY
TRBJ2-1 TRBV9 ASRAGTGPYNEQF
TRBJ1-6 TRBV7-6 ASSRGGGFDNSPLH
TRBJ1-4 TRBV20-1 SASQTGGEKLF
TRBJ1-5 TRBV5-5 ASSRTGGNQPQH
TRBJ1-6 TRBV27 ASSPRQGANSPLH
TRBJ2-3 TRBV5-1 ASSLTSGNTDTQY
TRBJ2-7 TRBV2 ASRDGTGVSYEQY
TRBJ1-2 TRBV7-2 ASSRDRENYGYT
TRBJ1-1 TRBV7-9 ASSLAQGGKEAF
TRBJ1-1 TRBV29-1 SVEDGGGREAF
TRBJ1-2 TRBV5-8 ASSFRGRGYGYT
TRBJ2-3 TRBV29-1 SAGLAGGQWATDTQY
TRBJ2-7 TRBV5-1 ASSLTVDYEQY
TRBJ1-2 TRBV2 ASSPSGGYGYT
TRBJ2-1 TRBV2 ASSGLAEDEQF
TRBJ2-7 TRBV9 ASSVGGSASYEQY
TRBJ2-1 TRBV27 ASSYRGLNNEQF
TRBJ1-4 TRBV11-2 ASSRDRGREKLF
TRBJ1-5 TRBV5-1 ASSSGTGLQPQH
TRBJ2-1 TRBV6-2/TRBV6-3 ASSYTSYPGHLYNEQF
TRBJ1-2 TRBV5-1 ASSLAGPMTGTVNYGYT
TRBJ2-3 TRBV6-4 ASSDSAGADTQY
TRBJ1-1 TRBV2 ASSVYEGGPNTEAF
TRBJ2-1 TRBV14 ASSHGTGELDNEQF
TRBJ1-4 TRBV5-6 ASSWGQGQNEKLF